This TCR beta chain came from a study of shared clonotypes between healthy human individuals. V shed 3 bases and J shed 3 bases, with 5 bases lying between them. The CDR3 is made up of 12 amino acids. From germline, CDR1 is SGHDT and CDR2 YYEEEE. Remarks on this clone: The antigen remains undetermined. Other DNA sequences within the sample encode an identical CDR3.

Whole-study results and caveats: Clonotype sharing among donors likely depends on sequencing depth. Memory subsets had estimated richness that was generally smaller than that of naive subsets.

TCRdb keeps only in-frame clones here, not all; method: immunoSEQ multiplex PCR. The data contain about 1.9 million clones, 90% to 95% of them singletons. It was CD45RO-negative cells, positively selected for CCR7, that made up naive CD8 cells, with terminally differentiated effector memory CD45RA+ cells excluded. The rearrangement uses TRBV5-6 and TRBJ2-3; no reliable D call. Sequences were obtained from naive CD8+ T cells from PBMCs. The sequence was obtained from a man aged 18 to 30 in good health. Some clones in this sample may be carry-over from other donors' samples. The CDR3 sequence: CASSYLTDTQYF. In DNA, the CDR3 is TGTGCCAGCAGCTACCTTACAGATACGCAGTATTTT. The full variable domain, its missing parts supplied by reference TRBV5-6 and TRBJ2-3, is DAGVTQSPTHLIKTRGQQVTLRCSPKSGHDTVSWYQQALGQGPQFIFQYYEEEERQRGNFPDRFSGHQFPNYSSELNVNALLLGDSALYLCASSYLTDTQYFGPGTRLTVL.